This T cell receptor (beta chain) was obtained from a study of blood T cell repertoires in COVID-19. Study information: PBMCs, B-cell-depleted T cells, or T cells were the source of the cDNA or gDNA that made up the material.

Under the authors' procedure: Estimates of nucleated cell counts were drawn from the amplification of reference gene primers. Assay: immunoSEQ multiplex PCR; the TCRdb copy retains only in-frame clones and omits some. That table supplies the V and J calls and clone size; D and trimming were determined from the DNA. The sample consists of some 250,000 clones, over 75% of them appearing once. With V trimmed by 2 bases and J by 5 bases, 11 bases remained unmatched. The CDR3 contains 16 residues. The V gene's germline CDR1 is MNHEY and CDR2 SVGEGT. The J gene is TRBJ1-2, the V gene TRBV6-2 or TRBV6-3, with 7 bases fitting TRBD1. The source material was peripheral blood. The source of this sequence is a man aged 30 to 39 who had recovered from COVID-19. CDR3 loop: CASSYGAGQEDYGYTF. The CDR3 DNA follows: TGTGCCAGCAGTTACGGTGCAGGACAGGAAGATTATGGCTACACCTTC.